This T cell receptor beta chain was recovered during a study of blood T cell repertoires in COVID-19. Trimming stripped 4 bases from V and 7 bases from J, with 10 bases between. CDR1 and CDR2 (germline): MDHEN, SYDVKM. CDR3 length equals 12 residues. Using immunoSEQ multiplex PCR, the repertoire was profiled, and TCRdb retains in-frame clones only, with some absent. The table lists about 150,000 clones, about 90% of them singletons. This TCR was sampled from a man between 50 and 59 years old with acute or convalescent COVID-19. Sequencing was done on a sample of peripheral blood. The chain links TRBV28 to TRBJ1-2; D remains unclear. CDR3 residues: CASSSNSRGYTF. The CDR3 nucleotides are TGTGCCAGCAGTTCCAACAGCCGTGGCTACACCTTC.